The TCR beta chain under discussion was sequenced for a study of blood T cell repertoires in COVID-19. About the study: There were acute and convalescent COVID-19 samples, and they came from the United States, Italy and Spain.

The CDR3 totals 15 residues. Trimming took 4 bases from V and 8 from J, leaving 19 bases between them. The germline V gene has CDR1 SGHRS and CDR2 YFSETQ. Assay used: immunoSEQ multiplex PCR; TCRdb lists only in-frame clones, some missing. The table records more than 200,000 clones, approximately 78% of them present only once. This clonotype was obtained from a woman of 80 years or more with COVID-19, enrolled during active disease. The chain combines TRBV5-1 with TRBJ1-5; D is possibly TRBD1 (5 bases). The specimen was peripheral blood. CDR3 region: CASSRLGGITEPQHF. In nucleotides, the CDR3 is TGCGCCAGCAGCCGGTTGGGGGGAATAACGGAGCCCCAGCATTTT.